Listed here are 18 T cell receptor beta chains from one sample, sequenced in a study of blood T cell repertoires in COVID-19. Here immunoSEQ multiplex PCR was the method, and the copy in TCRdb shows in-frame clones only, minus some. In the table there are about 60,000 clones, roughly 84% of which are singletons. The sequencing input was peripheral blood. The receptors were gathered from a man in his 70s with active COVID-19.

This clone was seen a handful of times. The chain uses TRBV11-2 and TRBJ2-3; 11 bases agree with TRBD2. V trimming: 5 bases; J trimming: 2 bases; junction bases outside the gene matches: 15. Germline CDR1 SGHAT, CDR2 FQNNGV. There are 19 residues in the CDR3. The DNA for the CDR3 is TGTGCCAGCAGCCTTCGTCCCGGGACTAGCGGAACATACACAGATACGCAGTATTTT. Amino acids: CASSLRPGTSGTYTDTQYF. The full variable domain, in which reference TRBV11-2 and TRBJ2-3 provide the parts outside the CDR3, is EAGVAQSPRYKIIEKRQSVAFWCNPISGHATLYWYQQILGQGPKLLIQFQNNGVVDDSQLPKDRFSAERLKGVDSTLKIQPAKLEDSAVYLCASSLRPGTSGTYTDTQYFGPGTRLTVL.

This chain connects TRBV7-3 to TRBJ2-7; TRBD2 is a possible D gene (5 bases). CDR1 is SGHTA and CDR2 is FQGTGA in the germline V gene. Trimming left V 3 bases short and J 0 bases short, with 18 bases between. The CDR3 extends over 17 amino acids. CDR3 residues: CASSLTRGPLSSYEQYF. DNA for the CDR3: TGTGCCAGCAGCTTGACCCGCGGGCCGTTAAGCTCCTACGAGCAGTACTTC.

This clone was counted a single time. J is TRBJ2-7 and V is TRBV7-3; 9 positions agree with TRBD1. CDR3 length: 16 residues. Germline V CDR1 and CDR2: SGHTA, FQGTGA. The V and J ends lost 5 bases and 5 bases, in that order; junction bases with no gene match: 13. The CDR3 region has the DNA TGTGCCAGCAGCCCTCTGGGGGAGACAGGGGGAGACGAGCAGTACTTC. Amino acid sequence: CASSPLGETGGDEQYF.

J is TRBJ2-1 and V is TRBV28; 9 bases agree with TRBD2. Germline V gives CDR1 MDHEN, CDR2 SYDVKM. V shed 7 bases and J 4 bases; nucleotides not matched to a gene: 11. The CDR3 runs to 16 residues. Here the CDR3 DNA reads TGTGCCAGCAAGGTGAGCGGGAGGACTCAGTACAATGAGCAGTTCTTC. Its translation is CASKVSGRTQYNEQFF.

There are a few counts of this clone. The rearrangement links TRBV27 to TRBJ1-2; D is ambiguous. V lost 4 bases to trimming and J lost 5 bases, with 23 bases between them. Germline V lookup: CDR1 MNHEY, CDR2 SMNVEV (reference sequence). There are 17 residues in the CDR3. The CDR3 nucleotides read TGTGCCAGCAGTTACTTAGGAGAAAGAAGGTTCCTTTATGGCTACACCTTC. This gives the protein CASSYLGERRFLYGYTF.

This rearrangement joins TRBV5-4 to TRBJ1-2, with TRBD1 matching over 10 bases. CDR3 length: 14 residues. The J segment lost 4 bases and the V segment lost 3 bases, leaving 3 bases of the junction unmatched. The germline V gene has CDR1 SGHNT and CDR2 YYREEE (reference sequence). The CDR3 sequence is CASSSGTGAYGYTF. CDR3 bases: TGTGCCAGCAGCTCCGGGACAGGGGCCTATGGCTACACCTTC.

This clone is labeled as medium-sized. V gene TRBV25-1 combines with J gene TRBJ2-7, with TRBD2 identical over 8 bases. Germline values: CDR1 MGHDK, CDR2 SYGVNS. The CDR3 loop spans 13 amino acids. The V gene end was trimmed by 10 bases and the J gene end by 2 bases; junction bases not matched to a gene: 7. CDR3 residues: CAIGLAETYEQYF. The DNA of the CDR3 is TGTGCCATCGGACTAGCCGAAACCTACGAGCAGTACTTC.

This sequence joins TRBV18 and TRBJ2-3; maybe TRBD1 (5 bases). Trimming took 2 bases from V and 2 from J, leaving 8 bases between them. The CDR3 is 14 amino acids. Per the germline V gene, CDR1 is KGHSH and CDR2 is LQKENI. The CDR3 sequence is CASSPVRDTDTQYF. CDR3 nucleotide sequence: TGTGCCAGCTCACCAGTCAGGGACACAGATACGCAGTATTTT.

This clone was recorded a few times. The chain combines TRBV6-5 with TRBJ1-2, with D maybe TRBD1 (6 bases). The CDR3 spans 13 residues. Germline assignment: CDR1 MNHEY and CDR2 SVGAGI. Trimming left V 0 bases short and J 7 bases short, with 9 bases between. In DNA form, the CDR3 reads TGTGCCAGCAGTTACTCCCCAGGGGCTGGCTACACCTTC. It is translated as CASSYSPGAGYTF.

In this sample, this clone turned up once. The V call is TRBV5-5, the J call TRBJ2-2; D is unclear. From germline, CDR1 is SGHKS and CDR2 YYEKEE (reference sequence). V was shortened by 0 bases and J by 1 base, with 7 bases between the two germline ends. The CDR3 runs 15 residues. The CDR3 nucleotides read TGTGCCAGCAGCTTGGCCAGGCGGAACACCGGGGAGCTGTTTTTT. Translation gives CASSLARRNTGELFF.

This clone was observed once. CDR3 sequence: CASSPLGILAGAEGDTQYF. DNA for the CDR3: TGTGCCAGCAGCCCGCTGGGGATACTAGCGGGAGCCGAGGGAGATACGCAGTATTTT. The rearrangement links TRBV7-2 to TRBJ2-3; the match to TRBD2 covers 11 bases. The CDR3 is 19 amino acids. The trim removed 5 bases at V and 5 bases at J, leaving 18 bases unmatched. Germline V CDR1 and CDR2: SGHTA, FQGNSA.

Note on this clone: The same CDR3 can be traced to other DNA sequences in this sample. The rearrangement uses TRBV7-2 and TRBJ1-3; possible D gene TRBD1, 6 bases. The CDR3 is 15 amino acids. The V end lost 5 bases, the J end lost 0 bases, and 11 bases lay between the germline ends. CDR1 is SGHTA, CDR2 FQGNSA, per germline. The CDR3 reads CASSLDRFSGNTIYF. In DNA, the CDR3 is TGTGCCAGCAGCCTGGACAGATTCTCTGGAAACACCATATATTTT.

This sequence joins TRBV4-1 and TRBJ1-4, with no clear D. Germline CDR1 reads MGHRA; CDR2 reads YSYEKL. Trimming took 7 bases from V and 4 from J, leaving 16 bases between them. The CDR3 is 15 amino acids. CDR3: CASTPALTYNEKLFF. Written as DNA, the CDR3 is TGCGCCAGCACCCCCGCGTTAACTTATAATGAAAAACTGTTTTTT.

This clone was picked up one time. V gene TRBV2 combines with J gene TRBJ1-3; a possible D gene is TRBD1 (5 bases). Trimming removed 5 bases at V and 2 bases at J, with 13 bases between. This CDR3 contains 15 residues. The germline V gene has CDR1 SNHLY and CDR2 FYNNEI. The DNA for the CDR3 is TGTGCCAGCAGTTCACTGGGGGGGGCTGGAAACACCATATATTTT. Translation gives CASSSLGGAGNTIYF.

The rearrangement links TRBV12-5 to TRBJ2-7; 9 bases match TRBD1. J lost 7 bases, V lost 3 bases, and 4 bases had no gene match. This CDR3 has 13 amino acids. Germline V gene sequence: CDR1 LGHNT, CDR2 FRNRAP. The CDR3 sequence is CASGFTGGREQYF. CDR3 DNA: TGTGCTAGTGGTTTCACAGGGGGCAGGGAGCAGTACTTC.

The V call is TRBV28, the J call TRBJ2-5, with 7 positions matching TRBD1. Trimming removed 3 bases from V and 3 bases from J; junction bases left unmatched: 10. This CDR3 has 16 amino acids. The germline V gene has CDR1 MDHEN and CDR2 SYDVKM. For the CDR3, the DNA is TGTGCCAGCAGTTTGCATCGGGACAGACCCGAAGAGACCCAGTACTTC. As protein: CASSLHRDRPEETQYF.

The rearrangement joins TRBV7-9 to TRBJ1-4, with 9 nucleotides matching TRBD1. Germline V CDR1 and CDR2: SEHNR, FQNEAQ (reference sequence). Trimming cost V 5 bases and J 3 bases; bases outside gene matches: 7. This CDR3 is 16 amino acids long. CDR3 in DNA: TGTGCCAGCAGCCGACAGGGGGGTTTGGCTAATGAAAAACTGTTTTTT. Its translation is CASSRQGGLANEKLFF.

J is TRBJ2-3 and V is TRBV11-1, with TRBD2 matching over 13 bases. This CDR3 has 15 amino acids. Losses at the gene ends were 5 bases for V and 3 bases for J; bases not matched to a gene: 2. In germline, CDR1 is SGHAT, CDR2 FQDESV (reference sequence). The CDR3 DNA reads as TGTGCCAGCAGCGAGGGACTAGCGGGAACAGATACGCAGTATTTT. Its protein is CASSEGLAGTDTQYF.